This T cell receptor beta chain was profiled in a study of cytomegalovirus exposure and HLA in healthy donors. Study-wide results and caveats: Analysis was carried out at a later point, and it linked a missense DCLRE1C variant to TCR beta V- and J-gene trimming. 16,951 TCR beta sequences were associated with HLA alleles at 0.05 false discovery rate in a later analysis.

PCR involved 60 Vbeta and 13 Jbeta primers. TCRdb's table, derived via immunoSEQ multiplex PCR, lists solely in-frame clones and lacks some. The data show over 150,000 clones, approximately 75% seen once. CDR1 SGHRS and CDR2 YFSETQ come from the germline V gene. The CDR3 runs to 16 residues. With 1 base removed from V and 0 bases from J, the gap between germline ends came to 11 bases. On this clone itself: What it recognizes is unknown.

Sequenced input: PBMCs. This TCR was sampled from a man aged 30-40 years in good health and CMV-seropositive. The rearrangement links TRBV5-1 to TRBJ2-1; TRBD1 might be the D (6 bases). CDR3 protein: CASSLYQGSSYNEQFF. CDR3 nucleotides: TGCGCCAGCAGCTTGTACCAGGGGAGCTCCTACAATGAGCAGTTCTTC.